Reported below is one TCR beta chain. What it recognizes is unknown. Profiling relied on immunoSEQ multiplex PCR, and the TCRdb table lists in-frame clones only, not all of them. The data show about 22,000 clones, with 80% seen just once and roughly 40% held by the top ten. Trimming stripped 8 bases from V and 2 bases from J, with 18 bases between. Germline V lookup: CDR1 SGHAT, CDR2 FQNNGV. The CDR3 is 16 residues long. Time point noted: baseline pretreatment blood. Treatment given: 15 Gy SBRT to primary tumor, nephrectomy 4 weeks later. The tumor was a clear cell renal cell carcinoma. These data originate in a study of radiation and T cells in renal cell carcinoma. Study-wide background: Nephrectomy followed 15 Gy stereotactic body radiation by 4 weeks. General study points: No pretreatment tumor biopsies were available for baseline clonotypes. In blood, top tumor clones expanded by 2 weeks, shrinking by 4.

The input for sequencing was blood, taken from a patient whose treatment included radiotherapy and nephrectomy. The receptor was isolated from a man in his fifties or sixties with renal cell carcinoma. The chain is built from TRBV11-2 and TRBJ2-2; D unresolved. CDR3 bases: TGTGCCAGCCGAAGGCCCGGACGGATAAACACCGGGGAGCTGTTTTTT. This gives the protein CASRRPGRINTGELFF.